The 24 T cell receptor beta chains presented below share a single source sample, sequenced in a study of T cell responses to AZD1222 COVID-19 vaccine. The table came from immunoSEQ multiplex PCR; TCRdb's copy has only in-frame clones and leaves some out. The profile shows some 100,000 clones, around nine tenths of them singletons. The sequenced sample was peripheral blood, obtained on day 0 of AZD1222 vaccination. Source of these receptors: an adult in good health.

V and J are TRBV6-2 or TRBV6-3 and TRBJ1-6; 10 nucleotides align to TRBD1. The CDR3 is 15 residues long. The germline V gene has CDR1 MNHEY and CDR2 SVGEGT. V lost 2 bases and J lost 8; bases outside the gene matches: 3. The CDR3: CASSYRGTGDSPLHF. The CDR3 region has the DNA TGTGCCAGCAGTTACCGCGGGACAGGGGATTCACCCCTCCACTTT.

This chain links TRBV6-5 with TRBJ1-6; possible D gene TRBD1, 6 bases. V lost 6 bases and J lost 5, with 11 bases in between. Germline-derived CDR1 and CDR2 are MNHEY and SVGAGI. The CDR3 is 14 amino acids. This CDR3 is CASRSTGHNSPLHF. The CDR3 bases are TGTGCCAGCAGGTCGACAGGTCATAATTCACCCCTCCACTTT.

CDR3 region: CASRLAGNPQDTQYF. The CDR3 bases are TGTGCCAGCAGACTAGCGGGGAACCCACAAGATACGCAGTATTTT. The chain has TRBV2 and TRBJ2-3, with TRBD2 matching 10 bases. The CDR3 has 15 amino acids. V shed 6 bases and J 5 bases; nucleotides not matched to a gene: 8. Per germline, CDR1 SNHLY and CDR2 FYNNEI. The full variable domain, with the rest looked up from reference TRBV2 and TRBJ2-3, is EPEVTQTPSHQVTQMGQEVILRCVPISNHLYFYWYRQILGQKVEFLVSFYNNEISEKSEIFDDQFSVERPDGSNFTLKIRSTKLEDSAMYFCASRLAGNPQDTQYFGPGTRLTVL.

The chain has TRBV7-2 and TRBJ2-7; possibly TRBD1 for D (6 bases). The CDR3 has 14 amino acids. The V end lost 3 bases, the J end lost 7 bases, and 16 bases lay between the germline ends. The germline V gene has CDR1 SGHTA and CDR2 FQGNSA. The CDR3 is CASSFDRFSWEQYF. The CDR3 DNA sequence: TGTGCCAGCAGCTTTGACAGGTTTTCGTGGGAGCAGTACTTC.

This clone was picked up a small number of times. The CDR3 DNA follows: TGTGCCAGCAGCCGTGGACAGGGGCGGGTCAATGAGCAGTTCTTC. Translation: CASSRGQGRVNEQFF. The V gene is TRBV7-2, the J gene TRBJ2-1, with TRBD1 identical over 9 bases. V shed 5 bases and J 6 bases; nucleotides not matched to a gene: 8. The germline V gene encodes CDR1 SGHTA and CDR2 FQGNSA. This CDR3 contains 15 residues.

The rearrangement uses TRBV7-2 and TRBJ2-5, with no clear D. This CDR3 is 15 amino acids long. The germline CDR1 and CDR2 sequences are SGHTA and FQGNSA. Trimming took 1 base from V and 4 from J, leaving 13 bases between them. CDR3 amino acids: CASSLGVAWGETQYF. CDR3 coding DNA: TGTGCCAGCAGCTTAGGCGTGGCCTGGGGAGAGACCCAGTACTTC.

The chain combines TRBV5-1 with TRBJ2-3, with 8 bases lining up with TRBD1. Per germline, CDR1 SGHRS and CDR2 YFSETQ. Trimming took 0 bases from V and 1 from J; bases not matched to a gene: 1. The length of the CDR3 is 15 residues. Here the CDR3 reads CASSLVGQGTDTQYF. CDR3 DNA: TGCGCCAGCAGCTTGGTGGGACAGGGCACAGATACGCAGTATTTT.

V is TRBV2 and J is TRBJ1-4; TRBD1 might be the D (6 bases). V dropped 7 bases and J dropped 8 bases, with 17 bases sitting between them. The CDR3 spans 14 residues. Germline CDR1 reads SNHLY; CDR2 reads FYNNEI. The CDR3 region is CASNLAAGEEKLFF. DNA for the CDR3: TGTGCCAGCAATTTAGCGGCAGGGGAGGAAAAACTGTTTTTT.

The chain recombines TRBV10-3 with TRBJ1-2; D call uncertain. CDR1 and CDR2 from the germline V gene are ENHRY and SYGVKD. With 0 bases removed from V and 1 base from J, the gap between germline ends came to 9 bases. This CDR3 has 15 residues. CDR3 sequence reads: CAISESRMLNYGYTF. Written as DNA, the CDR3 is TGTGCCATCAGTGAGTCCAGAATGCTTAACTATGGCTACACCTTC.

CDR3 sequence (DNA): TGTGCCTGGACTACCGGGACAGGGCTCAACGGGGAGCTGTTTTTT. Amino acid sequence: CAWTTGTGLNGELFF. The rearrangement uses TRBV30 and TRBJ2-2; TRBD1 matches 9 bases. After removal of 4 bases from V and 7 bases from J, the junction contained 10 bases not matched to a gene. Germline CDR1 reads GTSNPN; CDR2 reads SVGIG (reference sequence). This CDR3 comprises 15 residues.

This clone was seen a few times. The rearrangement uses TRBV6-5 and TRBJ2-7, with no clear D. This CDR3 is 15 amino acids long. Germline-derived CDR1 and CDR2 are MNHEY and SVGAGI. Trimming removed 6 bases at V and 1 base at J, with 16 bases between. CDR3 bases: TGTGCCAGCAGACCCGGGCCCTACCCTTCCTACGAGCAGTACTTC. Its translation is CASRPGPYPSYEQYF.

The rearrangement joins TRBV3-1 (or the pseudogene TRBV3-2) to TRBJ1-1, with 10 nucleotides matching TRBD1. The CDR3 has 14 amino acids. Germline CDR1 is LGHDT and CDR2 is YNNKEL (reference sequence). J was trimmed by 4 bases and V by 4 bases; bases with no gene match: 3. The CDR3 DNA reads as TGTGCCAGCAGCCCGGGACAGGGGACCACTGAAGCTTTCTTT. It encodes CASSPGQGTTEAFF.

This CDR3 is CATSREAGFGEKLFF. For the CDR3, the DNA is TGTGCCACCAGCAGAGAAGCGGGGTTCGGCGAAAAACTGTTTTTT. The chain has TRBV15 and TRBJ1-4; D gene ambiguous. Germline V gives CDR1 LNHNV, CDR2 YYDKDF (reference sequence). V was clipped by 0 bases and J by 8 bases, with 13 bases between them. This CDR3 is 15 amino acids long. Full variable domain (missing parts from reference TRBV15 and TRBJ1-4): DAMVIQNPRYQVTQFGKPVTLSCSQTLNHNVMYWYQQKSSQAPKLLFHYYDKDFNNEADTPDNFQSRRPNTSFCFLDIRSPGLGDTAMYLCATSREAGFGEKLFFGSGTQLSVL.

The rearrangement uses TRBV7-9 and TRBJ2-1; either TRBD1 or TRBD2 may fit D (5 bases each). The CDR3 runs 13 residues. The V and J ends lost 4 bases and 4 bases respectively, with 8 bases between them. CDR1 SEHNR and CDR2 FQNEAQ come from the germline V gene (reference sequence). The CDR3 DNA reads TGTGCCAGCAGCTGGGACGGGTACAATGAGCAGTTCTTC. It yields the protein CASSWDGYNEQFF.

This chain connects TRBV5-4 to TRBJ2-3; 9 positions agree with TRBD1. CDR1 SGHNT and CDR2 YYREEE come from the germline V gene (reference sequence). Trimming cost V 4 bases and J 5 bases; bases outside gene matches: 2. This CDR3 contains 13 residues. The CDR3 is CASSMDRGDTQYF. Here the CDR3 DNA reads TGTGCCAGCAGCATGGACAGGGGAGATACGCAGTATTTT.

The genes are TRBV29-1 and TRBJ2-5, with 9 bases fitting TRBD2. The CDR3 has 14 residues. CDR1 is SQVTM and CDR2 is ANQGSEA in the germline V gene. V trimming: 5 bases; J trimming: 5 bases; junction bases outside the gene matches: 9. The CDR3 region is CSVTSRLAVETQYF. DNA of the CDR3: TGCAGCGTTACTAGCCGACTAGCGGTGGAGACCCAGTACTTC.

The genes are TRBV5-1 and TRBJ1-4; D not resolved. The CDR3 has 15 residues. Germline V CDR1 and CDR2: SGHRS, YFSETQ. Trimming left V 1 base short and J 5 bases short, with 12 bases between. The CDR3 loop reads CASSLNIQINEKLFF. Written as DNA, the CDR3 is TGCGCCAGCAGCTTGAACATCCAGATCAATGAAAAACTGTTTTTT.

The chain recombines TRBV29-1 with TRBJ2-7, with D unclear. Trimming removed 7 bases from V and 0 bases from J, with 10 bases in between. Germline V gene lookup returns CDR1 SQVTM and CDR2 ANQGSEA. The CDR3 length is 12 residues. The CDR3 loop reads CSAYSSSYEQYF. The CDR3, as DNA: TGCAGCGCGTACAGCAGCTCCTACGAGCAGTACTTC.

The chain is built from TRBV7-2 and TRBJ1-2; unclear D gene. Per the germline V gene, CDR1 is SGHTA and CDR2 is FQGNSA. CDR3 length: 14 amino acids. Trimming shortened V by 2 bases and J by 4 bases, and 11 bases separated the two germline ends. The DNA of the CDR3 is TGTGCCAGCAGCTTACTAGGGCCCGCCTATGGCTACACCTTC. Amino acids: CASSLLGPAYGYTF.

The genes are TRBV19 and TRBJ2-1; maybe TRBD1 (6 bases). Germline V CDR1 and CDR2: LNHDA, SQIVND (reference sequence). The CDR3 extends over 16 amino acids. With 5 bases removed from V and 0 bases from J, the gap between germline ends came to 14 bases. DNA for the CDR3: TGTGCCAGTAGTGCTCAACAGGGTAGCTCCTACAATGAGCAGTTCTTC. Translation gives CASSAQQGSSYNEQFF.

The chain carries TRBV9 and TRBJ2-3; 9 positions match TRBD2. The V gene end was trimmed by 0 bases and the J gene end by 7 bases; junction bases not matched to a gene: 12. Per germline, CDR1 SGDLS and CDR2 YYNGEE. This CDR3 contains 17 residues. CDR3 protein: CASSVEVAGAKGNTQYF. In nucleotides, the CDR3 is TGTGCCAGCAGCGTAGAAGTAGCGGGGGCCAAGGGGAATACGCAGTATTTT.

The CDR3 loop is CASSHKWGRTYEQYF. The CDR3 DNA sequence: TGTGCCAGCAGCCATAAATGGGGGAGAACCTACGAGCAGTACTTC. V is TRBV14 and J is TRBJ2-7; the D call may be TRBD1 or TRBD2 (5 bases each). V gave up 3 bases and J gave up 2 bases, with 14 bases separating them. This CDR3 is built from 15 residues. Germline CDR1 SGHDN, CDR2 FVKESK.

This chain joins TRBV4-3 and TRBJ1-1; no clear D. V lost 4 bases to trimming and J lost 7 bases, with 16 bases between them. CDR1 and CDR2 (germline): LGHNA, YSLEER. The CDR3 extends over 14 amino acids. The CDR3 is CASSRTRGRDEAFF. The CDR3 DNA sequence: TGCGCCAGCAGCCGTACCCGTGGGCGGGATGAAGCTTTCTTT.

The CDR3 loop reads CASSRGRGYTF. The CDR3 DNA follows: TGTGCCAGCAGTCGGGGTCGGGGCTACACCTTC. This chain connects TRBV12-3 or TRBV12-4 to TRBJ1-2; D ambiguous. This CDR3 spans 11 amino acids. Trimming took 5 bases from V and 8 from J, leaving 9 bases between them.